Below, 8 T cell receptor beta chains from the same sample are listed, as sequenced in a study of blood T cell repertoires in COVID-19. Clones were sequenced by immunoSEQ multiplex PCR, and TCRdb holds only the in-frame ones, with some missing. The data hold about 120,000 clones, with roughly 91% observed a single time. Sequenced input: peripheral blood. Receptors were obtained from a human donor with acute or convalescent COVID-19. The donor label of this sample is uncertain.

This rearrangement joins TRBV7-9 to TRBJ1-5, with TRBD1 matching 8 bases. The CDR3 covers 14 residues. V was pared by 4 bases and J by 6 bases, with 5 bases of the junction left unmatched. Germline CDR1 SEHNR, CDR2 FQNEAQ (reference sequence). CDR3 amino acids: CASSYGQGGQPQHF. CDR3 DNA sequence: TGTGCCAGCAGCTACGGACAGGGAGGTCAGCCCCAGCATTTT.

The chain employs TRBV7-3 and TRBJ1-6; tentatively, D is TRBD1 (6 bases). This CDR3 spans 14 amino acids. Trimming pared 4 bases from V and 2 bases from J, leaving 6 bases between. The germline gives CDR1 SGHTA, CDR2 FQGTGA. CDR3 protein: CASSWTAYNSPLHF. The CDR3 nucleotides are TGTGCCAGCAGCTGGACAGCCTATAATTCACCCCTCCACTTT.

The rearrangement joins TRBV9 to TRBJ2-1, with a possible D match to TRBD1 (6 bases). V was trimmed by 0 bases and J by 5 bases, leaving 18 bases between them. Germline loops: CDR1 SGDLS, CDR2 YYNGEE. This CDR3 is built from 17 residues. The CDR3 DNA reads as TGTGCCAGCAGCGTAGCCCCCCGGGGACAACTCAACAATGAGCAGTTCTTC. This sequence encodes CASSVAPRGQLNNEQFF.

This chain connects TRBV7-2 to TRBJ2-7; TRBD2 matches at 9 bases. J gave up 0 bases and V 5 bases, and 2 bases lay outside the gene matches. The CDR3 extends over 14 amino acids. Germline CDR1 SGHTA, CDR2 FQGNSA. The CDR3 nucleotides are TGTGCCAGCAGCGTTAGCGGGAGCTCCTACGAGCAGTACTTC. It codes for CASSVSGSSYEQYF. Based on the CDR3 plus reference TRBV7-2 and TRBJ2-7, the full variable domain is GAGVSQSPSNKVTEKGKDVELRCDPISGHTALYWYRQSLGQGLEFLIYFQGNSAPDKSGLPSDRFSAERTGGSVSTLTIQRTQQEDSAVYLCASSVSGSSYEQYFGPGTRLTVT.

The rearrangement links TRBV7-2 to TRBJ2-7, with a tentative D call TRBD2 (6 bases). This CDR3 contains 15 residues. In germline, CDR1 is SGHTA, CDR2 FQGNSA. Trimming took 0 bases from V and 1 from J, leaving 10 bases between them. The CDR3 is CASSLAGGTSYEQYF. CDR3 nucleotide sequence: TGTGCCAGCAGCTTAGCGGGGGGAACTTCCTACGAGCAGTACTTC.

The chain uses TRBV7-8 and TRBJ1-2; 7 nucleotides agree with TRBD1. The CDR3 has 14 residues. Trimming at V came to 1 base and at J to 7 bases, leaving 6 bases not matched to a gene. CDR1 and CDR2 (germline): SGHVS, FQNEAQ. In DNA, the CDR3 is TGTGCCAGCAGCTTAGTTTTAGGGGGCGGTGGCTACACCTTC. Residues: CASSLVLGGGGYTF.

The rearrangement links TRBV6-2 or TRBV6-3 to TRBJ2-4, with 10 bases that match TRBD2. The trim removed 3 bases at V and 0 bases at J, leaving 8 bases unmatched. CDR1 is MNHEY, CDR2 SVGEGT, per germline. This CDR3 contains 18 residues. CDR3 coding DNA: TGTGCCAGCAGTTATCCGCTAGCGGGGGTTCTAGCCAAAAACATTCAGTACTTC. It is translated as CASSYPLAGVLAKNIQYF.

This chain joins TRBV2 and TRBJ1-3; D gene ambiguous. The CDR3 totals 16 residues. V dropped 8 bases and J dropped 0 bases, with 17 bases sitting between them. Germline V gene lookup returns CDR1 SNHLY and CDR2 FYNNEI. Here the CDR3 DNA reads TGTGCCAGCTATAGCTCTGCAGAGAGCTCTGGAAACACCATATATTTT. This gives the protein CASYSSAESSGNTIYF.